The next 4 T cell receptor beta chains were all read from a single sample in a study of neurological immune-mediated disorders. From the 5' RACE reads, TCRdb called clonotypes with MiXCR, one entry per CDR3 protein. The table records tens of thousands of distinct CDR3 sequences, roughly 15% of them present only once. The sequenced sample was PBMCs. All receptors come from a woman aged 45-65 years in good health.

At least ten counts were recorded for this clonotype. V gene TRBV5-5 combines with J gene TRBJ1-6; possible D gene TRBD1, 5 bases. The ends were cut back, 0 bases at V and 7 bases at J, with 17 bases in the middle. The germline V gene encodes CDR1 SGHKS and CDR2 YYEKEE (reference sequence). This CDR3 is 17 amino acids long. CDR3 region: CASSLERPGLGNSPLHF. The CDR3 region has the DNA TGTGCCAGCAGCTTGGAGAGGCCGGGACTGGGAAATTCACCCCTCCACTTT. Combining the CDR3 with reference TRBV5-5 and TRBJ1-6 gives the whole variable domain DAGVTQSPTHLIKTRGQQVTLRCSPISGHKSVSWYQQVLGQGPQFIFQYYEKEERGRGNFPDRFSARQFPNYSSELNVNALLLGDSALYLCASSLERPGLGNSPLHFGNGTRLTVT.

A word on this clonotype: This may stem from a read error, because a much larger clone lies one nucleotide away. The J gene is TRBJ2-1, the V gene TRBV7-3; tentative D call: TRBD1 (6 bases). Between the trimmed V and J ends, which lost 5 bases and 6 bases, there was a span of 14 bases. CDR1 is SGHTA and CDR2 is FQGTGA in the germline V gene. The CDR3 runs to 14 residues. The CDR3 DNA reads TGTGCCAGCAGCCAGGGGACCGGGTTCAATGAGCAGTTCTTC. This codes for CASSQGTGFNEQFF. Filled out from reference TRBV7-3 and TRBJ2-1, the complete variable domain reads GAGVSQTPSNKVTEKGKYVELRCDPISGHTALYWYRQSLGQGPEFLIYFQGTGAADDSGLPNDRFFAVRPEGSVSTLKIQRTERGDSAVYLCASSQGTGFNEQFFGPGTRLTVL.

The rearrangement links TRBV6-5 to TRBJ2-1, with D tentatively TRBD1 (6 bases). V dropped 10 bases and J dropped 0 bases, with 13 bases sitting between them. Per the germline V gene, CDR1 is MNHEY and CDR2 is SVGAGI. This CDR3 comprises 14 residues. CDR3 coding DNA: TGTGCCACAGGGGTCCCAGGCTCCTACAATGAGCAGTTCTTC. Its protein product is CATGVPGSYNEQFF.

As concerns this clonotype: One base away lies a much larger clone, so this may be a sequencing read error. The gene calls are TRBV6-6 and TRBJ2-1; a possible D gene is TRBD1 (6 bases). The CDR3 runs to 13 residues. From germline, CDR1 is MNHNY and CDR2 SVGAGI (reference sequence). The ends were cut back, 10 bases at V and 4 bases at J, with 14 bases in the middle. This CDR3 is CAITGQSYNEQFF. The CDR3 coding sequence is TGTGCCATCACCGGACAGTCATACAATGAGCAGTTCTTC.